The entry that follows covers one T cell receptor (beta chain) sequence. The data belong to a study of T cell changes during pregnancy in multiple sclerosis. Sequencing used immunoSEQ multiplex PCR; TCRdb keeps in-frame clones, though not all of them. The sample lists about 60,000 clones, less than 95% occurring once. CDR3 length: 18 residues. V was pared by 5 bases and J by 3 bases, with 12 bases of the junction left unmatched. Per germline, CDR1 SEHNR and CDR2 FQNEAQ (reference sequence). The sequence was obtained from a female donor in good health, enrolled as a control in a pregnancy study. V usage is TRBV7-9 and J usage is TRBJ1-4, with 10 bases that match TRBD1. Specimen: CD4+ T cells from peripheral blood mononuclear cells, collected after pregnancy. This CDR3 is CASSRDPGQGSPNEKLFF. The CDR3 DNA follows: TGTGCCAGCAGCCGAGACCCGGGACAGGGGTCGCCTAATGAAAAACTGTTTTTT.